This T cell receptor beta chain appears in the sequencing data of a study of shared clonotypes between healthy human individuals. Study-wide points: About 5% of naive CD4 clonotypes were shared across a few donors.

Replicate PCRs for sorted subsets used approximately 220 ng DNA; this equaled 25,000 to 30,000 T cell genomes. Sequencing used immunoSEQ multiplex PCR; TCRdb keeps in-frame clones, though not all of them. This repertoire shows about 2.4 million clones, 93% found once; its top ten account for roughly 0.39%. All participating donors were Caucasian adults from Nashville, Tennessee. Memory CD4+ cells were the fraction left after CD45RA+ naive selection. Trimming stripped 0 bases from V and 4 bases from J, with 5 bases between. Germline V lookup: CDR1 SGHRS, CDR2 YFSETQ. The CDR3 is 12 amino acids. With respect to this clone: Antigen specificity is unknown. Within the sample, other DNA sequences also encode this same CDR3.

V usage is TRBV5-1 and J usage is TRBJ2-7; no definite D call. The source material was naive CD4+ T cells from PBMCs. Subset: CD45RA+ positively selected. This clonotype was obtained from a man in his late teens or twenties in good health. Some clones in this sample may be carry-over from other donors' samples. CDR3 protein: CASSLVQYEQYF. CDR3 DNA: TGCGCCAGCAGCTTGGTACAGTACGAGCAGTACTTC.